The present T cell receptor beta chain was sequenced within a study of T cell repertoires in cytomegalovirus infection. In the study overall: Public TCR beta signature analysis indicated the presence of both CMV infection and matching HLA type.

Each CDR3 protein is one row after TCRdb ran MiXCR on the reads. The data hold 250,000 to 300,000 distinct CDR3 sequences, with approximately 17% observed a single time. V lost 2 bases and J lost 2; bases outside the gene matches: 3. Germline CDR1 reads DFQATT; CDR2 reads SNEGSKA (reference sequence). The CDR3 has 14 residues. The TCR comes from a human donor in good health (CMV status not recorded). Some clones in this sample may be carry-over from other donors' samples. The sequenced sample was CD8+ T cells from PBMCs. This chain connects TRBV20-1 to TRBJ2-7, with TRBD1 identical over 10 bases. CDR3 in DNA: TGCAGTGCTAGATATGACAGGGGGCCCTACGAGCAGTACTTC. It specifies CSARYDRGPYEQYF.